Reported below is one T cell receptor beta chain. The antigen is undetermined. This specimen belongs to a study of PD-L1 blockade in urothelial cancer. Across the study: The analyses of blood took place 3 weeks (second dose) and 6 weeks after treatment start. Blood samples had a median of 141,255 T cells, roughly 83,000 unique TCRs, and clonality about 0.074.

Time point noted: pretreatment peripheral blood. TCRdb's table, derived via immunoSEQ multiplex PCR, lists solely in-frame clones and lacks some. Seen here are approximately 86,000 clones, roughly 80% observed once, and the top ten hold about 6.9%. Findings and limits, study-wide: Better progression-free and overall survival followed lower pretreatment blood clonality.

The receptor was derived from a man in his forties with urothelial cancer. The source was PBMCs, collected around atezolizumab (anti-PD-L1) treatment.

CDR3 region: CAWNIGGNTEAFF. The CDR3 region has the DNA TGTGCCTGGAACATCGGGGGTAACACTGAAGCTTTCTTT. The chain has TRBV30 and TRBJ1-1; TRBD1 might be the D (5 bases). Germline CDR1 GTSNPN, CDR2 SVGIG (reference sequence). The CDR3 loop spans 13 amino acids. The V gene lost 4 bases and the J gene lost 2 bases, with 11 bases spanning the gap.